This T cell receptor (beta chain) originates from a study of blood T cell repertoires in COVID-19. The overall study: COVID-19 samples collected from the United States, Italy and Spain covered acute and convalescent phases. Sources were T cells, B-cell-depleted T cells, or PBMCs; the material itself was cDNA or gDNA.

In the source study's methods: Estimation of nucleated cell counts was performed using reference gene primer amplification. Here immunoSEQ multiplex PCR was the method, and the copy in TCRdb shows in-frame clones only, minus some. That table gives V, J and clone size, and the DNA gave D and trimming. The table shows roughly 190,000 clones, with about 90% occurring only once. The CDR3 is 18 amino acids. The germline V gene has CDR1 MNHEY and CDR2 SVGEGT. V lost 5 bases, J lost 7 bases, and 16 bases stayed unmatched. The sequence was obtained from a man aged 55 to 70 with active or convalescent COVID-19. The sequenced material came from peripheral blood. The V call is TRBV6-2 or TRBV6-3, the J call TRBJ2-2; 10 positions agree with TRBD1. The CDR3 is CASSPWTGGILENGELFF. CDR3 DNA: TGTGCCAGCAGTCCGTGGACAGGGGGTATTTTAGAAAACGGGGAGCTGTTTTTT.